This T cell receptor (beta chain) comes out of a study of T cell responses to AZD1222 COVID-19 vaccine. Trimming shortened V by 4 bases and J by 2 bases, and 4 bases separated the two germline ends. This CDR3 has 12 residues. Germline assignment: CDR1 MNHEY and CDR2 SVGAGI. The assay was immunoSEQ multiplex PCR, and TCRdb's table has in-frame clones only and misses some. Of about 130,000 clones in the sample, more than 75% were seen once. The material was peripheral blood, obtained on day 0 of AZD1222 vaccination. The chain is built from TRBV6-5 and TRBJ2-3; D is undetermined. The receptor was isolated from an adult in good health. The chain's CDR3 is CASSLSTDTQYF. For the CDR3, the DNA is TGTGCCAGCAGTTTGTCCACAGATACGCAGTATTTT.